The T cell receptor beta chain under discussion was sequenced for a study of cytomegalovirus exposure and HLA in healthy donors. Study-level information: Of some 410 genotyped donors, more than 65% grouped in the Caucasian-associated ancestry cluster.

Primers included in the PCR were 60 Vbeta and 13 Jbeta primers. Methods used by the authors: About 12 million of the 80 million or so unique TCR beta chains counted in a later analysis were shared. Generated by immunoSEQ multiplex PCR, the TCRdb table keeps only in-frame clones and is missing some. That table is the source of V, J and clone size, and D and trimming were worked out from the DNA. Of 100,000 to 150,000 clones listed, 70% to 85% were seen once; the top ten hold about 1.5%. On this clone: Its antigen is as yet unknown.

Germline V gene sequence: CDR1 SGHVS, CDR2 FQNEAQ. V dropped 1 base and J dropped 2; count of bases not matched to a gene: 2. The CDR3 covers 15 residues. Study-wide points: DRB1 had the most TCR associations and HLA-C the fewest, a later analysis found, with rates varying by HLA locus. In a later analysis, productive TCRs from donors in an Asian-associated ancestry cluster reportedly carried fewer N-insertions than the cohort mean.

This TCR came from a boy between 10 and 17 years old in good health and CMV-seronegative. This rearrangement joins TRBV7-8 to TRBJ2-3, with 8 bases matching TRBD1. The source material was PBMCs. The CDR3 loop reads CASSLGQGFTDTQYF. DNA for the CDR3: TGTGCCAGCAGCTTAGGACAGGGGTTCACAGATACGCAGTATTTT. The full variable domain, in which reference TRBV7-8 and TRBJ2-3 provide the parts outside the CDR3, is GAGVSQSPRYKVAKRGQDVALRCDPISGHVSLFWYQQALGQGPEFLTYFQNEAQLDKSGLPSDRFFAERPEGSVSTLKIQRTQQEDSAVYLCASSLGQGFTDTQYFGPGTRLTVL.